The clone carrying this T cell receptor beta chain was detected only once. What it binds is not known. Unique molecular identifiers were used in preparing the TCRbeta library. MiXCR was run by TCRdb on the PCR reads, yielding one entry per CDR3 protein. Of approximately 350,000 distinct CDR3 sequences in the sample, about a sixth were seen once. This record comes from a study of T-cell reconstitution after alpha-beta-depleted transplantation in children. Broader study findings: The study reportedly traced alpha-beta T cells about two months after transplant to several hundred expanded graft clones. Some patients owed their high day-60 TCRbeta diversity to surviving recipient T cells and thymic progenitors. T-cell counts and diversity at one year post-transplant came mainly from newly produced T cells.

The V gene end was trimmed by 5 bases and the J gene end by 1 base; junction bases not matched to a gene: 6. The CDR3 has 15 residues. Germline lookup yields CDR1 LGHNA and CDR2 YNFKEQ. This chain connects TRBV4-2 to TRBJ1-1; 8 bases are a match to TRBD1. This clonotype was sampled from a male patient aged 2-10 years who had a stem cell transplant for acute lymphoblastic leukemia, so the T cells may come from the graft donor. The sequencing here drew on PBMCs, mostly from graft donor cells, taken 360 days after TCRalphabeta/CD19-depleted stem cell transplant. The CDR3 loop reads CASSARTGWNTEAFF. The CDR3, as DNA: TGTGCCAGCAGCGCCCGGACAGGGTGGAACACTGAAGCTTTCTTT.